The clone carrying this T cell receptor beta chain was detected only once. What it binds is not known. This sample stems from a study of cytomegalovirus exposure and HLA in healthy donors. Study conclusions and caveats: Most TCR sequences were uncommon, yet certain public TCRs appeared in many donors. Cytomegalovirus association was listed for approximately 150 TCR beta chains.

J lost 2 bases, V lost 5 bases, and 8 bases had no gene match. CDR3 length equals 15 residues. Germline values: CDR1 SGHTA, CDR2 FQGNSA. The method was immunoSEQ multiplex PCR; TCRdb's version includes in-frame clones alone and lacks a portion of them. The table has some 140,000 clones, less than 90% seen once. The origin of this receptor is a man younger than 30 in good health and CMV-seropositive. The V call is TRBV7-2, the J call TRBJ1-2, with 7 bases fitting TRBD1. The sample taken for sequencing was PBMCs. The CDR3 DNA sequence: TGTGCCAGCAGCACTCAACCGGGACAGAACTATGGCTACACCTTC. It specifies CASSTQPGQNYGYTF.